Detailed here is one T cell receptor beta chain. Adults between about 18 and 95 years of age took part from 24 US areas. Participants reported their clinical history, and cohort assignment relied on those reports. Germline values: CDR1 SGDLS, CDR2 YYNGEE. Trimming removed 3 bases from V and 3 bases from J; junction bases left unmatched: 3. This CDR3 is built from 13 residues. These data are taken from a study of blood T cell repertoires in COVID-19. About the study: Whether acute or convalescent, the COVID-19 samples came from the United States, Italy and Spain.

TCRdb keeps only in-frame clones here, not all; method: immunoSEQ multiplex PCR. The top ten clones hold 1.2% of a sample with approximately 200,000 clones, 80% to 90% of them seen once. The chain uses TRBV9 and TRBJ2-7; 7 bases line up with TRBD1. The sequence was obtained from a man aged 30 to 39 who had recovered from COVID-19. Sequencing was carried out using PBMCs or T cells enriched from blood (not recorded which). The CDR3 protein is CASSAGTDYEQYF. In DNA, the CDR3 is TGTGCCAGCAGCGCCGGGACAGACTACGAGCAGTACTTC.